The sample holds many counts of the clone carrying this TCR beta chain. TCRbeta library construction was performed incorporating unique molecular identifiers. TCRdb analysed the PCR reads with MiXCR anew, one entry per CDR3 protein. This table has 190,000 or so distinct CDR3 sequences, approximately 15% appearing once. These data are taken from a study of T-cell reconstitution after alpha-beta-depleted transplantation in children. This CDR3 is 14 amino acids long. The V gene lost 5 bases and the J gene lost 3 bases, with 13 bases spanning the gap. This TCR derives from a human donor who donated a stem cell graft to a child with acute lymphoblastic leukemia. V usage is TRBV12-3 or TRBV12-4 and J usage is TRBJ1-2, with D tentatively TRBD1 (5 bases). The source was PBMCs from the stem cell graft donor, collected from the stem cell graft. The CDR3 DNA follows: TGTGCCAGCAGTCGCTACCGGGACTACTATGGCTACACCTTC. Amino acid sequence: CASSRYRDYYGYTF.